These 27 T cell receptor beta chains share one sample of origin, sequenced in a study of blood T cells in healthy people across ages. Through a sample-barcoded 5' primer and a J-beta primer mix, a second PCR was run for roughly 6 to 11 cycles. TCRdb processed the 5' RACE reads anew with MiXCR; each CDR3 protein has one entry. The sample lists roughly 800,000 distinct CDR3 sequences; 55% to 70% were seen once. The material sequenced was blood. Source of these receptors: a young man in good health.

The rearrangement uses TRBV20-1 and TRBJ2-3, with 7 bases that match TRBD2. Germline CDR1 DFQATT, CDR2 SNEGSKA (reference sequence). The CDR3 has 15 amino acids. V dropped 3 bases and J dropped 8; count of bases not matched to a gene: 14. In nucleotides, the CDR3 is TGCAGTGCTAGGGTCGCGGGAGTGGGGGGAGGTACGCAGTATTTT. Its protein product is CSARVAGVGGGTQYF.

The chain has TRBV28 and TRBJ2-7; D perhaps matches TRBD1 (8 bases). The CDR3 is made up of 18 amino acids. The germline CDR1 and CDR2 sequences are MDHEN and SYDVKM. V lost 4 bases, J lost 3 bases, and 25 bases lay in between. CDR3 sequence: CASSSPVSTGEGHYEQYF. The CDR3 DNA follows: TGTGCCAGCAGTTCCCCGGTCTCGACAGGGGAGGGGCACTACGAGCAGTACTTC. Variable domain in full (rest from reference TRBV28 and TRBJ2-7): DVKVTQSSRYLVKRTGEKVFLECVQDMDHENMFWYRQDPGLGLRLIYFSYDVKMKEKGDIPEGYSVSREKKERFSLILESASTNQTSMYLCASSSPVSTGEGHYEQYFGPGTRLTVT.

For the CDR3, the DNA is TGTGCCAGCAGCTCGAGCGGACCTAGCACAGATACGCAGTATTTT. Translated, it gives CASSSSGPSTDTQYF. The rearrangement uses TRBV7-2 and TRBJ2-3; weak D call: TRBD2 (5 bases). In germline, CDR1 is SGHTA, CDR2 FQGNSA. Trimming shortened V by 4 bases and J by 0 bases, and 11 bases separated the two germline ends. CDR3 length: 15 residues.

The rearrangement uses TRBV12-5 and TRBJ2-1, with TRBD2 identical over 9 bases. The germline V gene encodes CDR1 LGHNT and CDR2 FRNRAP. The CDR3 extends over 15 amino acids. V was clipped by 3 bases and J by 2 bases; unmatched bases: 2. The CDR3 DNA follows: TGTGCTAGTGGTTTACCTAGCGGGACCTACAATGAGCAGTTCTTC. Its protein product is CASGLPSGTYNEQFF.

The CDR3 sequence is CASSQTRDAAYEQYF. CDR3 bases: TGCGCCAGCAGCCAAACTAGGGACGCCGCCTACGAGCAGTACTTC. The V gene is TRBV4-1, the J gene TRBJ2-7; possibly TRBD1 or TRBD2 for D (5 bases each). Per the germline V gene, CDR1 is MGHRA and CDR2 is YSYEKL. The CDR3 consists of 15 residues. Trimming shortened V by 2 bases and J by 2 bases, and 13 bases separated the two germline ends.

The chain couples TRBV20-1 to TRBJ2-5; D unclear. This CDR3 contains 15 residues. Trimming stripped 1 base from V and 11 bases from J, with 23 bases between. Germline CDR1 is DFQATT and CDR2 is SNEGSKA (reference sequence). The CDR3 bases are TGCAGTGCTAGAGTTACGGAAGAATGGATGAATGAGCAGTACTTC. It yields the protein CSARVTEEWMNEQYF.

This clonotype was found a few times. This CDR3 is CASSLTFSSGRASFNEQFF. The CDR3 DNA reads TGTGCCAGCAGCTTAACGTTTTCTAGCGGGAGGGCCTCTTTCAATGAGCAGTTCTTC. The rearrangement joins TRBV7-2 to TRBJ2-1, with 12 bases matching TRBD2. CDR3 size: 19 residues. Germline assignment: CDR1 SGHTA and CDR2 FQGNSA. With V trimmed by 2 bases and J by 6 bases, 14 bases remained unmatched.

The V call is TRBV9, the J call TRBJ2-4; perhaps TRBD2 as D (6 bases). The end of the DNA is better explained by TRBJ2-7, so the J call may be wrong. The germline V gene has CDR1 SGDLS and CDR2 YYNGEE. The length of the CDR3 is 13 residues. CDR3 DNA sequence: TGTGCCAGCAGCGACCGACTAGTTGGCGAGCAGTACTTC. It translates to CASSDRLVGEQYF.

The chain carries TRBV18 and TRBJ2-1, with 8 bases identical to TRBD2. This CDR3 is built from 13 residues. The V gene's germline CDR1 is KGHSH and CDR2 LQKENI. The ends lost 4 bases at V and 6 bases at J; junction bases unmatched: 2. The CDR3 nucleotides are TGTGCCAGCTCACAGCGGGGGTCCAATGAGCAGTTCTTC. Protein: CASSQRGSNEQFF.

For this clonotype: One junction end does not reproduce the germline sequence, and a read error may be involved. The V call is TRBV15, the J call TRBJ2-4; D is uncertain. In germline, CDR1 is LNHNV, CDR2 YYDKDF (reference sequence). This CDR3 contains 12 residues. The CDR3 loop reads CATSGDGGIQYF. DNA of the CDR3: TGTGCCACCAGCGGAGACGGTGGCATTCAGTACTTC.

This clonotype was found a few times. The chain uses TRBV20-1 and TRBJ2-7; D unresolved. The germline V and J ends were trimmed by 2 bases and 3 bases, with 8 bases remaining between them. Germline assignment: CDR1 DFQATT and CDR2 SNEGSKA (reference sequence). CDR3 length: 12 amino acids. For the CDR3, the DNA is TGCAGTGCTAGACCACAGTTCTACGAGCAGTACTTC. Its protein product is CSARPQFYEQYF.

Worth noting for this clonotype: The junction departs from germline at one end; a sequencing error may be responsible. The CDR3 loop reads CSAGRQGSSEQYF. CDR3 nucleotide sequence: TGCAGTGCCGGTCGACAGGGATCCTCCGAGCAGTACTTC. The rearrangement links TRBV20-1 to TRBJ2-7, with TRBD1 matching 7 bases. The CDR3 covers 13 residues. Germline CDR1 DFQATT, CDR2 SNEGSKA (reference sequence).

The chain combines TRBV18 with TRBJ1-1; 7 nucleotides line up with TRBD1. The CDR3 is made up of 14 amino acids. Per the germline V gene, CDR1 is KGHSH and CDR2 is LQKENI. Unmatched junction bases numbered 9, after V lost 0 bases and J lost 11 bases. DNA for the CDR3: TGTGCCAGCTCACCACCGTTTATGACAGGGATGGCTTTCTTT. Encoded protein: CASSPPFMTGMAFF.

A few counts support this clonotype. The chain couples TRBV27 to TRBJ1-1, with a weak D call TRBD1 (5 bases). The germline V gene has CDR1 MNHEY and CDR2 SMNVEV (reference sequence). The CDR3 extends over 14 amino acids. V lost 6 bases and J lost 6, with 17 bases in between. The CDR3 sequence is CASSISGGTAEAFF. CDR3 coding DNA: TGTGCCAGCAGCATTAGCGGGGGGACCGCTGAAGCTTTCTTT.

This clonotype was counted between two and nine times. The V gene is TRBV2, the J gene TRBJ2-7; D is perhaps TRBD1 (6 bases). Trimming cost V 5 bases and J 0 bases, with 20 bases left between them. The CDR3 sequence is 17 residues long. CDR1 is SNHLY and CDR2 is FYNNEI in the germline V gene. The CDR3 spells CASSMSRQDRSSYEQYF. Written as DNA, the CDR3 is TGTGCCAGCAGTATGTCCCGACAGGATCGTAGCTCCTACGAGCAGTACTTC.

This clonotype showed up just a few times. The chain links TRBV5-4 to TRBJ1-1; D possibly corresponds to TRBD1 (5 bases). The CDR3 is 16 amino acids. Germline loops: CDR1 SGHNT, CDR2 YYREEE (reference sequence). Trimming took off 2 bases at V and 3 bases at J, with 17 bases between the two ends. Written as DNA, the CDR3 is TGTGCCAGCAGCTTCGATATAAGGGGAGGGGACACTGAAGCTTTCTTT. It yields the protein CASSFDIRGGDTEAFF.

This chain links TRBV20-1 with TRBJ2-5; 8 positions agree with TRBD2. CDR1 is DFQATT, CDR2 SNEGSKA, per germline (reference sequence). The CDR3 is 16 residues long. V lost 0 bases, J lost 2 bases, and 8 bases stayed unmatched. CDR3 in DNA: TGCAGTGCTAGAGACCCAGCGGGAGTTCGACAAGAGACCCAGTACTTC. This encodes CSARDPAGVRQETQYF.

CDR3 sequence: CASSPGTRIKQFF. CDR3 coding DNA: TGTGCCAGCAGCCCAGGAACTCGTATCAAGCAGTTCTTC. The chain couples TRBV7-9 to TRBJ2-1; D remains ambiguous. Trimming removed 5 bases at V and 11 bases at J, with 16 bases between. The germline CDR1 and CDR2 sequences are SEHNR and FQNEAQ (reference sequence). This CDR3 is 13 amino acids long.

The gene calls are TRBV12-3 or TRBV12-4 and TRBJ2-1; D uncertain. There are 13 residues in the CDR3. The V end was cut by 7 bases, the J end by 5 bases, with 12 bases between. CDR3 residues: CASIPQGHNEQFF. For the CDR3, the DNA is TGTGCCAGCATCCCCCAAGGGCACAATGAGCAGTTCTTC.

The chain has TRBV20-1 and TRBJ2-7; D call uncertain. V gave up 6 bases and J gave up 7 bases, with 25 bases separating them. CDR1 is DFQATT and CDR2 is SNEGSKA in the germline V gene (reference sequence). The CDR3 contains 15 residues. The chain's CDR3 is CSALPMLSNYNEQYF. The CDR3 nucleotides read TGCAGTGCCCTCCCAATGCTTTCTAACTACAATGAGCAGTACTTC.

This chain's CDR3 is CSATGDSYNSPLHF. The CDR3 nucleotides are TGCAGTGCGACAGGGGACTCCTATAATTCACCCCTCCACTTT. The chain couples TRBV20-1 to TRBJ1-6, with 8 positions matching TRBD1. V trimming: 6 bases; J trimming: 0 bases; junction bases outside the gene matches: 1. The CDR3 loop spans 14 amino acids. The germline V gene has CDR1 DFQATT and CDR2 SNEGSKA (reference sequence).

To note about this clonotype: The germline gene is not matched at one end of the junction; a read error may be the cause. For the CDR3, the DNA is TGCGCCAGCAGCCCGGACAGGAGGAACGCTGAAGCTTTCTTT. Its translation: CASSPDRRNAEAFF. V is TRBV5-1 and J is TRBJ1-1, with 7 positions matching TRBD1. Germline lookup yields CDR1 SGHRS and CDR2 YFSETQ. This CDR3 spans 14 amino acids.

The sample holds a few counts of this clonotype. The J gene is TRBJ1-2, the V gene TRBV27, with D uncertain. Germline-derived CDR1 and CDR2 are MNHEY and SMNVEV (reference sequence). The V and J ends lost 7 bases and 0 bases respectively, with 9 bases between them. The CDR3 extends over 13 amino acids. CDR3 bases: TGTGCCAGCACCTTAGGGCCTAACTATGGCTACACCTTC. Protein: CASTLGPNYGYTF.

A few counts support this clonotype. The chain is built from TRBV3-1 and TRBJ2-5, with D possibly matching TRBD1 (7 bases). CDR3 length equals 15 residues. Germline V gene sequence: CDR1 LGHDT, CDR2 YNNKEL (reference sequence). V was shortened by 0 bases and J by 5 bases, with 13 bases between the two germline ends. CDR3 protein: CASSQDEAGGETQYF. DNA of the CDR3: TGTGCCAGCAGCCAAGATGAGGCAGGGGGGGAGACCCAGTACTTC.

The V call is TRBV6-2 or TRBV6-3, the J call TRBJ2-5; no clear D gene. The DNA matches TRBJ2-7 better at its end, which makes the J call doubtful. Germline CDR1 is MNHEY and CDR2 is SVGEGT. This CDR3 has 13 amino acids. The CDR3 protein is CASSYLRSYEQYF. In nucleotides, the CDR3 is TGTGCCAGCAGTTACCTCCGATCCTACGAGCAGTACTTC.

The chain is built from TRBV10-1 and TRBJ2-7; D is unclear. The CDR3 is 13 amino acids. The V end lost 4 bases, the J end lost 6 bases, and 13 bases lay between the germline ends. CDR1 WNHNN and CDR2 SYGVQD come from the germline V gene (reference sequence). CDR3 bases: TGCGCCAGCAGTGCTTATTCGGTGGGCGAGCAGTACTTC. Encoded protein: CASSAYSVGEQYF.

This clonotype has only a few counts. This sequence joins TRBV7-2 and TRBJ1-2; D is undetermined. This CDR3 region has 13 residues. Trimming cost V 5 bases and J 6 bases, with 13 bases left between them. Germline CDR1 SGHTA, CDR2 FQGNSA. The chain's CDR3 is CASSETYANGYTF. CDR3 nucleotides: TGTGCCAGCAGCGAGACCTACGCGAATGGCTACACCTTC. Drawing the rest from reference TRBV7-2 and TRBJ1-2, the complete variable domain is GAGVSQSPSNKVTEKGKDVELRCDPISGHTALYWYRQSLGQGLEFLIYFQGNSAPDKSGLPSDRFSAERTGGSVSTLTIQRTQQEDSAVYLCASSETYANGYTFGSGTRLTVV.